This TCR beta chain was recovered during a study of CD8+ T cells in alopecia areata. Study overall: 7-10-week-old female C3H/HeJ mice were grafted with skin from spontaneously alopecic roughly 6-12-month-old C3H/HeJ graft donors.

For this clone: Its specificity is not known. Gene names and germline refer to mouse. The observed sequence ends 4 residues before the CDR3 terminus, with the missing tail filled in from the germline J gene.

Germline CDR1 and CDR2: NSHNY and SYGAGN. V gave up 0 bases and J gave up 1 base, with 7 bases separating them. The CDR3 is 14 residues long. Sorting of pooled cutaneous lymph node cells used CD4, CD8alpha, NKG2D, NKG2ACE and other markers. Overall study findings and caveats: Elevated clonality characterized lesional scalp relative to normal scalp, particularly in alopecia totalis/universalis. Mouse data revealed clearer TCR sharing than patient data did, a gap possibly tied to HLA.

cDNA reverse transcribed from extracted RNA served as the sequencing template. Generated by immunoSEQ multiplex PCR, the TCRdb table keeps only in-frame clones and is missing some. The sample shows about 270,000 clones, none of them appearing just once. This sequence was found in a C3H/HeJ mouse with alopecia areata. The strain's MHC type: H2-k. The rearrangement joins TRBV13-1 to TRBJ1-1; TRBD1 might be the D (5 bases). Sequencing was carried out using CD4+ T cells sorted from a lymph node. The CDR3 region is CASSDGTKNTEVFF. The CDR3 bases that were read are TGTGCCAGCAGTGATGGGACAAAAAACACA.